Described below is a single T cell receptor (beta chain) sequence and its context. Its antigen is as yet unknown. V lost 3 bases and J lost 6, with 6 bases in between. Looked up from germline, CDR1 is ENHRY and CDR2 is SYGVKD. The CDR3 totals 12 residues. The data originate from a study of T cell responses to AZD1222 COVID-19 vaccine. Sequencing was performed with immunoSEQ multiplex PCR; in TCRdb, only in-frame clones are kept and a portion is missing. Found here are 140,000 or so clones, about 90% of them singletons; the top ten hold approximately 2%. Study findings and constraints: Clonal diversity was possibly underestimated; the donors were predominantly white British and more often female.

The gene calls are TRBV10-3 and TRBJ1-5, with D unresolved. The source is an adult in good health. Sequenced here: peripheral blood, sampled on day 0 of AZD1222 vaccination. CDR3 DNA: TGTGCCATCAGTGACCTGGGTCAGCCCCAGCATTTT. It specifies CAISDLGQPQHF.